This passage covers 6 T cell receptor beta chains from one sample sequenced in a study of T cell responses to AZD1222 COVID-19 vaccine. Using immunoSEQ multiplex PCR, the repertoire was profiled, and TCRdb retains in-frame clones only, with some absent. The profile shows approximately 260,000 clones, approximately 95% of them singletons. Sequences were derived from peripheral blood, sampled on day 0 of AZD1222 vaccination. The receptors shown here come from an adult in good health.

The chain couples TRBV10-3 to TRBJ2-7; 11 bases fit TRBD1. This CDR3 comprises 18 residues. V lost 10 bases, J lost 3 bases, and 20 bases stayed unmatched. Germline loops: CDR1 ENHRY, CDR2 SYGVKD. CDR3 loop: CATTGGGTGGPTLYEQYF. The CDR3 DNA reads as TGTGCCACCACCGGGGGCGGGACAGGGGGACCAACTCTCTACGAGCAGTACTTC.

The chain couples TRBV2 to TRBJ2-3, with D possibly being TRBD2 (5 bases). V was trimmed by 2 bases and J by 1 base, leaving 7 bases between them. Germline lookup yields CDR1 SNHLY and CDR2 FYNNEI. CDR3 length: 14 residues. DNA for the CDR3: TGTGCCAGCAGTGAACTAGCACGCACAGATACGCAGTATTTT. Translation: CASSELARTDTQYF.

The chain is built from TRBV13 and TRBJ2-3; 7 bases are a match to TRBD1. The length of the CDR3 is 16 residues. Germline assignment: CDR1 PRHDT and CDR2 FYEKMQ (reference sequence). The ends lost 5 bases at V and 6 bases at J; junction bases unmatched: 14. The DNA for the CDR3 is TGTGCCAGCAGCAGCGACAGGGTTAATGTTATGGATACGCAGTATTTT. Protein product: CASSSDRVNVMDTQYF.

This chain links TRBV5-1 with TRBJ1-1; D is possibly TRBD1 (5 bases). The germline V gene has CDR1 SGHRS and CDR2 YFSETQ. CDR3 size: 14 residues. V was trimmed by 4 bases and J by 1 base, leaving 11 bases between them. CDR3 bases: TGCGCCAGCAGCGAAGACAGACCGAACACTGAAGCTTTCTTT. Translated: CASSEDRPNTEAFF.

The rearrangement links TRBV11-3 to TRBJ1-6; D might be TRBD1 (5 bases). Germline V gene data show CDR1 as SGHNT and CDR2 as YENEEA. This CDR3 region has 14 residues. V was trimmed by 5 bases and J by 8 bases, leaving 13 bases between them. The DNA for the CDR3 is TGTGCCAGCAGCCCGGGAGGGGCCCATTCACCCCTCCACTTT. Translation gives CASSPGGAHSPLHF.

The sample holds one count of this clone. The CDR3 region is CASSASSGNTIYF. CDR3 DNA: TGTGCCAGTTCCGCCAGCTCTGGAAACACCATATATTTT. This sequence joins TRBV9 and TRBJ1-3; D is undetermined. The CDR3 length is 13 residues. The germline V and J ends were trimmed by 8 bases and 0 bases, with 9 bases remaining between them. CDR1 and CDR2 from the germline V gene are SGDLS and YYNGEE.